The entry that follows covers one T cell receptor beta chain sequence. Its binding antigen is unknown. Base quality data are lacking; no much larger clone is found one base away. Separate from the approximately 700-subject first cohort, the validation cohort of over 90 subjects was the group to which the donors belonged. V is cut by 2 bases and J by 3 bases, and the space between the germline ends is 17 bases. From the germline V gene (reference sequence), CDR1 is MNHEY and CDR2 is SMNVEV. Its CDR3 holds 16 amino acids, cysteine through phenylalanine. Kept here is only the CDR3 DNA, which spans 48 bases and is read in frame from base 1. Libraries came from the immunoSEQ multiplex PCR assay. The study's own analysis went as follows. A statistical classification framework was built to diagnose cytomegalovirus status from the catalog of TCR beta chain sequences. Sourced from immuneACCESS, this table was stored by TCRdb with only in-frame sequences that have V and J called. A share of the clones is absent; for the studies checked, an unresolved V gene accounts for under half, and the remainder has no known explanation. V and J calls plus clone size are reproduced from that table; the DNA served to infer D and trimming. In this sample the table shows about 48,000 clones, 88% of which occur a single time. The ten largest make up about 6.7% of the sample.

This entry belongs to a study of cytomegalovirus exposure and HLA in healthy donors (dated by TCRdb to between 2016 and 2019). Study-wide context: The 650 to 750 repertoires of the first cohort and the 95 to 150 validation repertoires were produced on the same platform, according to a later analysis. Besides the first cohort of approximately 710 subjects, a separate validation cohort made up of 90 to 150 different subjects was used. The study aimed to test whether signatures of past pathogen exposure could be identified by cataloging public T cell receptors. To predict cytomegalovirus infection status, the study combined high-throughput TCR immunosequencing, statistical association of individual TCRs with disease status, and machine learning.

Study-level results and caveats: The study listed 164 TCR beta chains as associated with cytomegalovirus. In vitro tests confirmed that a few of the cytomegalovirus-associated TCR beta chains recognize cytomegalovirus antigens. Most TCR sequences were seen in very few donors, while some public TCRs were found in many individuals. Of the cluster scores, roughly 93% were above 0 in a later analysis, which found that TCRs clustered in the first cohort also tended to co-occur in the 95 to 150 validation repertoires. In both the original and validation cohorts, the classifier was reported to diagnose cytomegalovirus status with high specificity and sensitivity. The authors suggested that the approach could potentially be extended to other disease states and immunological phenotypes. A later analysis lacked HLA typing for the validation cohort, so it scored co-occurrence in that cohort across all 110 or so repertoires.

The V and J segments used are TRBV27 and TRBJ2-7; 5 matching bases give a weak D call of TRBD2. The sequence came from a woman between 25 and 40 years old in good health and CMV-seronegative. Material: PBMCs. The CDR3 corresponds to CASSLGGWQEVYEQYF. In nucleotide form, the sequence is TGTGCCAGCAGTTTAGGCGGTTGGCAGGAGGTCTACGAGCAGTACTTC.